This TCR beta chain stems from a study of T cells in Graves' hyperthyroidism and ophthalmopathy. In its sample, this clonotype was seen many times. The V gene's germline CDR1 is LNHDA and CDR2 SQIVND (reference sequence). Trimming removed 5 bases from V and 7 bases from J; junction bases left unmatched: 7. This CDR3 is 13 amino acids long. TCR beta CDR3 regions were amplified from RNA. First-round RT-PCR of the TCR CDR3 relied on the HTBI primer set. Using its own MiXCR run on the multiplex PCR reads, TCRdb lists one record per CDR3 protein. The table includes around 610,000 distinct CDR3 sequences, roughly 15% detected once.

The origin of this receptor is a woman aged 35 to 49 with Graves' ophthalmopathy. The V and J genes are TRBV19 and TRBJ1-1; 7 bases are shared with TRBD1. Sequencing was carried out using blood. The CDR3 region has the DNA TGTGCCAGTAGTCCAGGACAGGAGTTTGAAGCTTTCTTT. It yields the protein CASSPGQEFEAFF.